This TCR beta chain was sequenced during a study of blood T cells in healthy people across ages. General study results and limits: Age brought a roughly linear fall in TCR beta diversity measured per million T cells.

Peripheral blood samples of about 10 milliliters were drawn from each donor. CDR1 is SEHNR and CDR2 is FQNEAQ in the germline V gene (reference sequence). V gave up 4 bases and J gave up 2 bases; unmatched junction bases: 10. The CDR3 spans 16 residues. Concerning this clonotype: Its antigen remains unknown.

It was with a sample-barcoded 5' primer and a J-beta primer mix that a second PCR of about 7 to 12 cycles was run. The study obtained at least 3 million CDR3-containing paired-end reads from every sample. TCRdb analysed the 5' RACE reads with MiXCR anew, one entry per CDR3 protein. The data hold some 1,000,000 distinct CDR3 sequences, with around 25% observed a single time. The sample also formed part of further work on T cells of mothers and their children.

The chain is built from TRBV7-9 and TRBJ2-5; 7 bases align to TRBD1. The receptor comes from a girl under 10 years old in good health. Sequenced sample: blood. The CDR3 is CASSSSETGPQETQYF. DNA of the CDR3: TGTGCCAGCAGCTCCTCCGAGACAGGGCCACAAGAGACCCAGTACTTC.